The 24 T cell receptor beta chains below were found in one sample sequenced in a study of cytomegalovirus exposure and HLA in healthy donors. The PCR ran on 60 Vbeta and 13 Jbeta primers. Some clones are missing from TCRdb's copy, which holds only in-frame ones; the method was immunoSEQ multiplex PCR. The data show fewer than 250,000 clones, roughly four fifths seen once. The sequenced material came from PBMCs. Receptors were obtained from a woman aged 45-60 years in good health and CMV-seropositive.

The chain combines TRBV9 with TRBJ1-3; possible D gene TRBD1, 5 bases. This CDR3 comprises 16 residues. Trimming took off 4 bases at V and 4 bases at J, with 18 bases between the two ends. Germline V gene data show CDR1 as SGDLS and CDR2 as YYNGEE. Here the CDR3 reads CASSKGRVGSGNTIYF. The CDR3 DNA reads TGTGCCAGCAGCAAGGGGAGGGTGGGATCCGGAAACACCATATATTTT.

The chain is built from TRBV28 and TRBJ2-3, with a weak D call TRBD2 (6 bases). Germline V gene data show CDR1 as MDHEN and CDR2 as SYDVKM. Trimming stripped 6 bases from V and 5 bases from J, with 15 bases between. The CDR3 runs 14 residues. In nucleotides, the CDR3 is TGTGCCAGCAGCCACAATAGACTAGTAGATACGCAGTATTTT. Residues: CASSHNRLVDTQYF.

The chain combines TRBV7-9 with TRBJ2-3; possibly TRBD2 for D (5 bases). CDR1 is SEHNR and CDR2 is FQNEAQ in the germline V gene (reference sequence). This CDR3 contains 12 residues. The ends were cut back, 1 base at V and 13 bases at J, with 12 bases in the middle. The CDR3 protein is CASSLGVALEYF. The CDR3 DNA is TGTGCCAGCAGCTTAGGGGTAGCGTTGGAGTATTTT. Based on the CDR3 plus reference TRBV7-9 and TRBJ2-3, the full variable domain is DTGVSQNPRHKITKRGQNVTFRCDPISEHNRLYWYRQTLGQGPEFLTYFQNEAQLEKSRLLSDRFSAERPKGSFSTLEIQRTEQGDSAMYLCASSLGVALEYFGPGTRLTVL.

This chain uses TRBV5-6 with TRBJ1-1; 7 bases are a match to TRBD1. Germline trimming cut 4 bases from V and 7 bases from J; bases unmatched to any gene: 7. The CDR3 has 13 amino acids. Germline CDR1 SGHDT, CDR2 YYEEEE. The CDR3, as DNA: TGTGCCAGCAGCCGTACCGGGACAGATGAAGCTTTCTTT. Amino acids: CASSRTGTDEAFF.

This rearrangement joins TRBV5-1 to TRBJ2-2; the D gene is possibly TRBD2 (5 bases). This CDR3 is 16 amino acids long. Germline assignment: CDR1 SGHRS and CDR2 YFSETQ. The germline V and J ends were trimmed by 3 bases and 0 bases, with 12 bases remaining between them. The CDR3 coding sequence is TGCGCCAGCAGCTCCTGGACTGCACCGAACACCGGGGAGCTGTTTTTT. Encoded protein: CASSSWTAPNTGELFF.

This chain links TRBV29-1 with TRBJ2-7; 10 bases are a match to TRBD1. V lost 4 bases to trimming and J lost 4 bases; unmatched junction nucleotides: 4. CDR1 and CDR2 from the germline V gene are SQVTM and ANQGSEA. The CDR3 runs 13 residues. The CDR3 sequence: CSVVGDRGYEQYF. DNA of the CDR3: TGCAGCGTTGTTGGGGACAGGGGTTACGAGCAGTACTTC.

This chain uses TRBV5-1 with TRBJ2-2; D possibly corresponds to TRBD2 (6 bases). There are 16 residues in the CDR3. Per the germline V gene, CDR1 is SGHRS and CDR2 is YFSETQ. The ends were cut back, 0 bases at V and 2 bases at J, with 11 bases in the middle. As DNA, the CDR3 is TGCGCCAGCAGCTTGGTGGCGGGGCCCAACACCGGGGAGCTGTTTTTT. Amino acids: CASSLVAGPNTGELFF.

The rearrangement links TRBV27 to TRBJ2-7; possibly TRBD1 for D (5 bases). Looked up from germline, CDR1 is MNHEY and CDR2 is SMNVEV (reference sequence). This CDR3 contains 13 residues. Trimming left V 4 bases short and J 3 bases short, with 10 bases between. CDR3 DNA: TGTGCCAGCAGTTCCGACAGAGACTACGAGCAGTACTTC. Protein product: CASSSDRDYEQYF.

The CDR3 loop is CASRLGGDYNEQFF. The CDR3 bases are TGTGCCAGCCGACTCGGGGGGGACTACAATGAGCAGTTCTTC. This chain uses TRBV6-1 with TRBJ2-1; TRBD2 matches 8 bases. Germline V CDR1 and CDR2: MNHNS, SASEGT. The CDR3 is 14 amino acids. Trimming removed 8 bases from V and 3 bases from J; junction bases left unmatched: 6.

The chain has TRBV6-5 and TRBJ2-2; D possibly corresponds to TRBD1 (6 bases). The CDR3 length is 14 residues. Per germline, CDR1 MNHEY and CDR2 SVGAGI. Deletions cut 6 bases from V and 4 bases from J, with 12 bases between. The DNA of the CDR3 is TGTGCCAGCAGCAAACAGGGAATCACCGGGGAGCTGTTTTTT. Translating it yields CASSKQGITGELFF.

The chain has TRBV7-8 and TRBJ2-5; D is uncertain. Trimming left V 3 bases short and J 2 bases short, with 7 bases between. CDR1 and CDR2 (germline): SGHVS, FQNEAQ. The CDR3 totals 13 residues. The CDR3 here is CASSLGRQETQYF. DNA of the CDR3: TGTGCCAGCAGCTTGGGCAGGCAAGAGACCCAGTACTTC.

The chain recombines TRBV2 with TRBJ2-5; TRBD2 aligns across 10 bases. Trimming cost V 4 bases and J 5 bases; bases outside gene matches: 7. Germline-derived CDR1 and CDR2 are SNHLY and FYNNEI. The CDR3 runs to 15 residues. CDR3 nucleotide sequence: TGTGCCAGCAGTGCGGAGCGGGGGGGCCTGGAGACCCAGTACTTC. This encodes CASSAERGGLETQYF.

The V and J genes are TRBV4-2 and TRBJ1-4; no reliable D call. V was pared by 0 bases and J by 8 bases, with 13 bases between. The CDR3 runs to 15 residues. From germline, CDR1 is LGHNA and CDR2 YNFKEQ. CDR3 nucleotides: TGTGCCAGCAGCCAAGATCGGAGCCACGGGGAAAAACTGTTTTTT. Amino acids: CASSQDRSHGEKLFF.

The CDR3 region has the DNA TGTGCCAGCAGCTTAACGGGGCTGACTAGGGCAGGCGTCAATGAGCAGTTCTTC. It codes for CASSLTGLTRAGVNEQFF. The V gene is TRBV7-3, the J gene TRBJ2-1, with D perhaps matching TRBD2 (6 bases). Germline CDR1 and CDR2: SGHTA and FQGTGA. The CDR3 length is 18 residues. The V end lost 0 bases, the J end lost 6 bases, and 21 bases lay between the germline ends.

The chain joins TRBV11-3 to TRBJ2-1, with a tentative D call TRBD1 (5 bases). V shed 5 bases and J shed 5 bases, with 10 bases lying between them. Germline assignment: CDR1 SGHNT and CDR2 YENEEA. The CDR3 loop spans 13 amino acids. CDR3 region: CASSLGPNNEQFF. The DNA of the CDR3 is TGTGCCAGCAGCCTGGGGCCTAACAATGAGCAGTTCTTC. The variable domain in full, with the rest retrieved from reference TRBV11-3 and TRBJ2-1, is EAGVVQSPRYKIIEKKQPVAFWCNPISGHNTLYWYLQNLGQGPELLIRYENEEAVDDSQLPKDRFSAERLKGVDSTLKIQPAELGDSAVYLCASSLGPNNEQFFGPGTRLTVL.

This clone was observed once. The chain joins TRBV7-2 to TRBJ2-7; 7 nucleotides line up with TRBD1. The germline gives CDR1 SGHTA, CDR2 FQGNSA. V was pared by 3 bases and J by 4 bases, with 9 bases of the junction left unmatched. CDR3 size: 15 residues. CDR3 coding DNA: TGTGCCAGCAGCTTTTCCGGGACAGAACGATACGAGCAGTACTTC. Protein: CASSFSGTERYEQYF.

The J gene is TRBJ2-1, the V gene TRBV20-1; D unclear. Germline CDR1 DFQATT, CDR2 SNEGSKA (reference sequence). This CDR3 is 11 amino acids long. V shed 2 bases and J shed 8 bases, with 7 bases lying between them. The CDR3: CSARLFHEQFF. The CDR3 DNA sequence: TGCAGTGCTAGACTTTTCCATGAGCAGTTCTTC.

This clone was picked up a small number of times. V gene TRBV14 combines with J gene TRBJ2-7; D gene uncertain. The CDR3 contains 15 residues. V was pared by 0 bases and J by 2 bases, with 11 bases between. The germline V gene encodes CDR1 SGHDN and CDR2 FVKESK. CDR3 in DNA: TGTGCCAGCAGCCAAGATGAGGCCCTCCCCTACGAGCAGTACTTC. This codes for CASSQDEALPYEQYF.

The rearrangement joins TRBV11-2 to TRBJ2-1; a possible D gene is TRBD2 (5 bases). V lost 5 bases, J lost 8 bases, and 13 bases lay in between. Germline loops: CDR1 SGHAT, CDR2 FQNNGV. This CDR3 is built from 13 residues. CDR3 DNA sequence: TGTGCCAGCAGCAGATCTAGCAACGATGAGCAGTTCTTC. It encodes CASSRSSNDEQFF.

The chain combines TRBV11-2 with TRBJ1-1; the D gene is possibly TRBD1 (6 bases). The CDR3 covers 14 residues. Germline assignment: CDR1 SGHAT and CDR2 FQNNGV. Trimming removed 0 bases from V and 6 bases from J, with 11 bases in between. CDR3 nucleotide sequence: TGTGCCAGCAGCTTAGAGGCGAGGGGGTCTGAAGCTTTCTTT. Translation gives CASSLEARGSEAFF.

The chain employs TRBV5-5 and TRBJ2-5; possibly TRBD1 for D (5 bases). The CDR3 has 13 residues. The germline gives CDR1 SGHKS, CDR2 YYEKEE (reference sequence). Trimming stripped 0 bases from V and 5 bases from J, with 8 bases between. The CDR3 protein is CASSLVTAETQYF. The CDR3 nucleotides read TGTGCCAGCAGCTTGGTGACAGCCGAGACCCAGTACTTC.

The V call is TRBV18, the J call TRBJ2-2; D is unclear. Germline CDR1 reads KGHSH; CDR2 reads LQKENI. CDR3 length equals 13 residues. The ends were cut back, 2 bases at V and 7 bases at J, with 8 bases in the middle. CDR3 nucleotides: TGTGCCAGCTCACCAGAGGATGGCGGGGAGCTGTTTTTT. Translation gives CASSPEDGGELFF.

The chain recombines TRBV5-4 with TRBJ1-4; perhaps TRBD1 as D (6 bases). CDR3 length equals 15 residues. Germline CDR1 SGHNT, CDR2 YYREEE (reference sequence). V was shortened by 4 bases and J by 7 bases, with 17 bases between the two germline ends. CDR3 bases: TGTGCCAGCAGCCTGGGACATTTCAGGTCTGAAAAACTGTTTTTT. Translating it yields CASSLGHFRSEKLFF.

The CDR3: CASSPRSLSGYYNSPLHF. CDR3 nucleotides: TGTGCCAGCTCACCACGCTCCCTGAGCGGTTATTATAATTCACCCCTCCACTTT. The rearrangement links TRBV18 to TRBJ1-6; D gene unclear. This CDR3 has 18 residues. CDR1 is KGHSH and CDR2 is LQKENI in the germline V gene. Trimming removed 1 base from V and 4 bases from J, with 17 bases in between.